The 3 T cell receptor beta chains below were found in one sample sequenced in a study of blood T cell repertoires in COVID-19. Repertoires were generated with immunoSEQ multiplex PCR, while TCRdb's copy carries only in-frame clones and drops some. The sample includes some 200,000 clones, 84% of them seen just once. The sequenced sample consisted of peripheral blood. These receptors were collected from a man aged 45-65 years with active or convalescent COVID-19.

This clone was counted between two and nine times. The CDR3 coding sequence is TGTGCCAGCAGAGCCCAGCAGGATAACTATGGCTACACCTTC. Translating it yields CASRAQQDNYGYTF. The V gene is TRBV2, the J gene TRBJ1-2; D gene unclear. The CDR3 contains 14 residues. CDR1 and CDR2 from the germline V gene are SNHLY and FYNNEI. The V and J ends lost 6 bases and 1 base respectively, with 12 bases between them.

V usage is TRBV28 and J usage is TRBJ2-5; 8 positions agree with TRBD2. J gave up 5 bases and V 4 bases, and 12 bases lay outside the gene matches. The germline V gene has CDR1 MDHEN and CDR2 SYDVKM. The CDR3 has 16 amino acids. The CDR3 sequence: CASSSASGAGVETQYF. As DNA, the CDR3 is TGTGCCAGCAGTTCCGCGAGTGGAGCGGGAGTGGAGACCCAGTACTTC. The variable domain in full, completed from reference TRBV28 and TRBJ2-5, reads DVKVTQSSRYLVKRTGEKVFLECVQDMDHENMFWYRQDPGLGLRLIYFSYDVKMKEKGDIPEGYSVSREKKERFSLILESASTNQTSMYLCASSSASGAGVETQYFGPGTRLLVL.

A few counts support this clone. The J gene is TRBJ2-3, the V gene TRBV19; TRBD1 matches 7 bases. The junction had 0 bases not matched to a gene; V was cut back by 5 bases and J by 4 bases. CDR3 length: 12 amino acids. Germline CDR1 reads LNHDA; CDR2 reads SQIVND (reference sequence). DNA of the CDR3: TGTGCCAGTAGTGACAGGGCAGATACGCAGTATTTT. Amino acid sequence: CASSDRADTQYF.